This entry lists 10 T cell receptor beta chains sequenced from one sample in a study of beta chain features in type 1 diabetes. General study findings and limits: The study found moderately but significantly shorter TCRB CDR3s in all four CD4+ subsets of Type 1 diabetes patients.

All of the isolated RNA was reverse transcribed, so expressed TCRB transcripts were sequenced. Profiled with immunoSEQ multiplex PCR; TCRdb holds only in-frame clones, not every one. The sample shows over 150,000 clones, 6.5% to 8.5% of them seen only once. Antigens for these TCRs are unknown. The specimen was central memory CD4+ T cells from blood. The receptors derive from a woman aged 18-35 years with type 1 diabetes.

This clone came up many times. Other DNA sequences from this sample encode an identical CDR3 as well. The chain uses TRBV5-1 and TRBJ2-5, with TRBD2 identical over 13 bases. J gave up 1 base and V 2 bases, and 2 bases lay outside the gene matches. CDR1 SGHRS and CDR2 YFSETQ come from the germline V gene. The CDR3 consists of 16 residues. The CDR3 protein is CASSFGTSGAQETQYF. The DNA for the CDR3 is TGCGCCAGCAGCTTCGGGACTAGCGGGGCCCAAGAGACCCAGTACTTC. Combining the CDR3 with reference TRBV5-1 and TRBJ2-5 gives the whole variable domain KAGVTQTPRYLIKTRGQQVTLSCSPISGHRSVSWYQQTPGQGLQFLFEYFSETQRNKGNFPGRFSGRQFSNSRSEMNVSTLELGDSALYLCASSFGTSGAQETQYFGPGTRLLVL.

V usage is TRBV10-3 and J usage is TRBJ1-4, with 8 positions matching TRBD1. Germline trimming cut 0 bases from V and 4 bases from J; bases unmatched to any gene: 1. CDR1 and CDR2 (germline): ENHRY, SYGVKD. This CDR3 is 15 amino acids long. DNA of the CDR3: TGTGCCATCAGTGAGTCGACAGGGGTTAATGAAAAACTGTTTTTT. Protein product: CAISESTGVNEKLFF.

This clone was seen a few times. The chain uses TRBV29-1 and TRBJ2-3; D is uncertain. This CDR3 has 11 amino acids. Trimming took 6 bases from V and 6 from J, leaving 10 bases between them. The germline CDR1 and CDR2 sequences are SQVTM and ANQGSEA. The CDR3 sequence: CSVSPLDTQYF. DNA for the CDR3: TGCAGCGTGTCCCCATTGGATACGCAGTATTTT.

This clone was observed at least ten times. V and J are TRBV28 and TRBJ2-1, with 12 bases lining up with TRBD2. CDR3 length: 17 residues. With 5 bases clipped from V and 1 base from J, the junction kept 6 bases outside the gene matches. Germline CDR1 MDHEN, CDR2 SYDVKM. CDR3 in amino acids: CASSPWTSGKSYNEQFF. In DNA form, the CDR3 reads TGTGCCAGCAGTCCCTGGACTAGCGGGAAATCCTACAATGAGCAGTTCTTC.

In its sample, this clone was seen a few times. This chain joins TRBV19 and TRBJ1-1; D is undetermined. This CDR3 comprises 14 residues. Germline lookup yields CDR1 LNHDA and CDR2 SQIVND (reference sequence). V lost 6 bases and J 1 base, leaving 12 bases between the germline ends. CDR3: CASRNRRRNTEAFF. The CDR3 DNA sequence: TGTGCCAGTAGAAACCGTAGGAGGAACACTGAAGCTTTCTTT.

V and J are TRBV9 and TRBJ2-7; 14 bases line up with TRBD2. The ends lost 3 bases at V and 7 bases at J; junction bases unmatched: 6. CDR1 is SGDLS, CDR2 YYNGEE, per germline. This CDR3 has 15 residues. Here the CDR3 reads CASSAGLAGAGEQYF. DNA of the CDR3: TGTGCCAGCAGCGCGGGACTAGCGGGAGCGGGAGAGCAGTACTTC.

This clone was seen a handful of times. The chain joins TRBV4-3 to TRBJ1-6; the match to TRBD1 covers 7 bases. V lost 1 base and J lost 13; bases outside the gene matches: 7. CDR1 is LGHNA, CDR2 YSLEER, per germline. This CDR3 region has 14 residues. The CDR3, as DNA: TGCGCCAGCAGCCAAGCAACACAGGGGTCGCCCCTCCACTTT. This codes for CASSQATQGSPLHF.

This sequence joins TRBV5-1 and TRBJ2-7; D is possibly TRBD2 (6 bases). Trimming left V 9 bases short and J 1 base short, with 17 bases between. Germline assignment: CDR1 SGHRS and CDR2 YFSETQ. The CDR3 is 14 amino acids. The DNA for the CDR3 is TGCGCCAACGTCTCTCCGGGAGCTTCCTACGAGCAGTACTTC. It codes for CANVSPGASYEQYF.

V is TRBV20-1 and J is TRBJ2-5; unclear D gene. Per the germline V gene, CDR1 is DFQATT and CDR2 is SNEGSKA (reference sequence). This CDR3 comprises 10 residues. V lost 4 bases, J lost 3 bases, and 3 bases lay in between. The CDR3 here is CSATEETQYF. CDR3 DNA sequence: TGCAGTGCTACCGAAGAGACCCAGTACTTC.

This clone was seen a few times. This rearrangement joins TRBV19 to TRBJ2-5; 9 bases line up with TRBD1. Germline V CDR1 and CDR2: LNHDA, SQIVND (reference sequence). The CDR3 consists of 14 residues. Trimming at V came to 3 bases and at J to 5 bases, leaving 4 bases not matched to a gene. For the CDR3, the DNA is TGTGCCAGTAGTATCACAGGGGGCCAGGAGACCCAGTACTTC. This gives the protein CASSITGGQETQYF.